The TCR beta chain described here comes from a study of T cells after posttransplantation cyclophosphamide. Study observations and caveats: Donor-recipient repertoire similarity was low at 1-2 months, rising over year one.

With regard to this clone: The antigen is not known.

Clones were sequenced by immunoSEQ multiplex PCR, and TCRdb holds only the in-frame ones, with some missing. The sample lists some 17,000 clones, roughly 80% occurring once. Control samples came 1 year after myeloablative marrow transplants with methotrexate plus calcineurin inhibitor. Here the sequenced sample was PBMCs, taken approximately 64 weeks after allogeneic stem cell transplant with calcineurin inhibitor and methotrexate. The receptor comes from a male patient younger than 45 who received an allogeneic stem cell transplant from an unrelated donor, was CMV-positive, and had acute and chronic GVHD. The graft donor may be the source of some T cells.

The CDR3 DNA reads as TGTGCCAGCAGTGTAGCCCCTAGGAATGAAAAACTGTTTTTT. This gives the protein CASSVAPRNEKLFF. The chain joins TRBV28 to TRBJ1-4; the D is unclear. Germline V gives CDR1 MDHEN, CDR2 SYDVKM. This CDR3 has 14 residues. With 5 bases removed from V and 5 bases from J, the gap between germline ends came to 12 bases. Using reference TRBV28 and TRBJ1-4 for the parts outside the CDR3, the full variable domain is DVKVTQSSRYLVKRTGEKVFLECVQDMDHENMFWYRQDPGLGLRLIYFSYDVKMKEKGDIPEGYSVSREKKERFSLILESASTNQTSMYLCASSVAPRNEKLFFGSGTQLSVL.